Listed here are 13 T cell receptor beta chains from one sample, sequenced in a study of blood T cell repertoires in COVID-19. Profiling relied on immunoSEQ multiplex PCR, and the TCRdb table lists in-frame clones only, not all of them. The sample records about 240,000 clones, approximately 83% being singletons. What was sequenced was PBMCs or T cells enriched from blood (not recorded which). These receptors originate from a woman aged 40 to 50 with acute COVID-19.

The genes are TRBV7-8 and TRBJ1-2; D is undetermined. V lost 0 bases, J lost 1 base, and 6 bases lay in between. CDR1 and CDR2 from the germline V gene are SGHVS and FQNEAQ. The CDR3 is 14 amino acids. CDR3 sequence (DNA): TGTGCCAGCAGCTTAGCGCGGCATAACTATGGCTACACCTTC. Translation: CASSLARHNYGYTF.

The V call is TRBV30, the J call TRBJ1-2; 7 nucleotides align to TRBD1. With V trimmed by 8 bases and J by 8 bases, 5 bases remained unmatched. The CDR3 has 10 residues. The germline V gene has CDR1 GTSNPN and CDR2 SVGIG (reference sequence). CDR3 DNA: TGTGCCGAGGGGGCCTACGGCTACACCTTC. Protein product: CAEGAYGYTF.

This clone came up a few times. This chain links TRBV5-5 with TRBJ2-3; 8 bases agree with TRBD2. Germline CDR1 SGHKS, CDR2 YYEKEE (reference sequence). The CDR3 covers 15 residues. V shed 4 bases, J shed 2 bases, and the junction held 6 bases outside the gene matches. DNA for the CDR3: TGTGCCAGCAGCGTGGGAGCGGGAGACACAGATACGCAGTATTTT. It codes for CASSVGAGDTDTQYF.

This chain uses TRBV7-8 with TRBJ2-7, with D perhaps matching TRBD2 (5 bases). With 1 base removed from V and 7 bases from J, the gap between germline ends came to 17 bases. The CDR3 has 15 amino acids. The germline V gene has CDR1 SGHVS and CDR2 FQNEAQ. The CDR3: CASSLVRSSGLEQYF. The CDR3, as DNA: TGTGCCAGCAGCTTAGTAAGGTCCTCGGGGTTGGAGCAGTACTTC.

The CDR3 sequence: CASSGGVMNTEAFF. The CDR3 bases are TGTGCCAGCAGCGGGGGGGTAATGAACACTGAAGCTTTCTTT. This rearrangement joins TRBV7-9 to TRBJ1-1; TRBD1 is a possible D gene (5 bases). V lost 5 bases and J lost 0, with 10 bases in between. The CDR3 consists of 14 residues. The V gene's germline CDR1 is SEHNR and CDR2 FQNEAQ (reference sequence). The full variable domain, its missing parts supplied by reference TRBV7-9 and TRBJ1-1, is DTGVSQNPRHKITKRGQNVTFRCDPISEHNRLYWYRQTLGQGPEFLTYFQNEAQLEKSRLLSDRFSAERPKGSFSTLEIQRTEQGDSAMYLCASSGGVMNTEAFFGQGTRLTVV.

The gene calls are TRBV29-1 and TRBJ2-3; perhaps TRBD1 as D (6 bases). The germline V gene has CDR1 SQVTM and CDR2 ANQGSEA. The ends were cut back, 8 bases at V and 0 bases at J, with 15 bases in the middle. The CDR3 runs to 14 residues. The CDR3 nucleotides read TGCAGCTCTGGGGCAGGGGTAAGCACAGATACGCAGTATTTT. This encodes CSSGAGVSTDTQYF.

The V call is TRBV19, the J call TRBJ1-5; D unclear. Trimming took 6 bases from V and 3 from J, leaving 15 bases between them. The CDR3 is made up of 15 amino acids. Looked up from germline, CDR1 is LNHDA and CDR2 is SQIVND (reference sequence). In DNA, the CDR3 is TGTGCCAGTAGATCGATTGGAGGGTCCAATCAGCCCCAGCATTTT. Its protein product is CASRSIGGSNQPQHF.

This rearrangement joins TRBV19 to TRBJ2-7; a weak D match, TRBD2 (5 bases). The CDR3 runs to 16 residues. The V and J ends lost 1 base and 0 bases respectively, with 13 bases between them. Per the germline V gene, CDR1 is LNHDA and CDR2 is SQIVND (reference sequence). This chain's CDR3 is CASSIAHGSRSYEQYF. CDR3 coding DNA: TGTGCCAGTAGTATAGCCCATGGGAGTCGCTCCTACGAGCAGTACTTC.

The rearrangement joins TRBV5-4 to TRBJ2-7, with TRBD2 identical over 13 bases. After removal of 0 bases from V and 3 bases from J, the junction contained 3 bases not matched to a gene. Germline CDR1 and CDR2: SGHNT and YYREEE (reference sequence). CDR3 size: 16 residues. In DNA form, the CDR3 reads TGTGCCAGCAGCTTGGGGACTAGCGGGAGCTTCTACGAGCAGTACTTC. It yields the protein CASSLGTSGSFYEQYF.

The chain carries TRBV12-3 or TRBV12-4 and TRBJ2-5, with D unresolved. The length of the CDR3 is 13 residues. Trimming cost V 3 bases and J 0 bases, with 5 bases left between them. CDR3 residues: CASSFHNQETQYF. CDR3 nucleotides: TGTGCCAGCAGTTTTCACAACCAAGAGACCCAGTACTTC.

The J gene is TRBJ2-3, the V gene TRBV5-1; perhaps TRBD1 as D (5 bases). Trimming removed 2 bases at V and 0 bases at J, with 16 bases between. The CDR3 is made up of 17 amino acids. CDR1 SGHRS and CDR2 YFSETQ come from the germline V gene. The CDR3 DNA is TGCGCCAGCAGCTTATTGGGAAGGGGCGGTAGCACAGATACGCAGTATTTT. It encodes CASSLLGRGGSTDTQYF.

This clone came up once. The chain couples TRBV7-3 to TRBJ2-2; D perhaps matches TRBD2 (5 bases). With 8 bases removed from V and 4 bases from J, the gap between germline ends came to 20 bases. The CDR3 has 16 amino acids. Germline V gives CDR1 SGHTA, CDR2 FQGTGA. Here the CDR3 DNA reads TGTGCCAGCTCCGGGCATGCGAGAGGGATCACCGGGGAGCTGTTTTTT. This gives the protein CASSGHARGITGELFF.

The V gene is TRBV7-2, the J gene TRBJ2-3; 7 bases map to TRBD2. The V gene's germline CDR1 is SGHTA and CDR2 FQGNSA. The CDR3 is 16 residues long. V shed 5 bases, J shed 8 bases, and the junction held 16 bases outside the gene matches. As DNA, the CDR3 is TGTGCCAGCAGCCGTTCCTTTGGACTAGAAAGGGGTACGCAGTATTTT. Protein sequence: CASSRSFGLERGTQYF.